Sequencing of this TCR beta chain was carried out in a study of post-analysis software for immune sequencing data. Points on this clonotype: Its antigen is unknown.

Sequencing libraries made from TCR beta cDNA carried unique molecular identifiers. TCRdb fed the PCR reads into MiXCR, producing one record per CDR3 protein. The sample holds about 760,000 distinct CDR3 sequences, about 32% seen once. Regarding the study as a whole: Controls showed significantly higher normalized Chao1 diversity than did multiple sclerosis patients. Under F measure analysis, samples from one preparation batch co-clustered strongly. A handful of TRBV segments, including TRBV5-6, TRBV5-1 and TRBV20-1, were more frequent in patients than controls.

Trimming took off 0 bases at V and 2 bases at J, with 6 bases between the two ends. This CDR3 is 14 amino acids long. CDR1 MNHEY and CDR2 SVGEGT come from the germline V gene. Sequences were obtained from blood. The chain uses TRBV6-2 or TRBV6-3 and TRBJ2-3; no firm D call. The clonotype comes from a girl aged 10 to 17 with multiple sclerosis. The CDR3 spells CASSYSTSTDTQYF. DNA for the CDR3: TGTGCCAGCAGTTACTCGACGTCCACAGATACGCAGTATTTT.